What follows describes a single T cell receptor (beta chain). It lacks a known antigen. The sample holds no much larger clone one base away, and base qualities are not on file. Germline trimming amounts to 2 bases on V and 2 bases on J, with 4 as the count of junction bases outside the gene matches. The CDR3 spans 15 residues, from the cysteine through the phenylalanine. Just CDR3 DNA is preserved here, 45 bases in frame from base 1. The germline V gene provides CDR1 SGHTA and CDR2 FQGNSA. In the prospective study, participants were about 18 to 90 years old, resided in fewer than 25 geographic areas of the United States, and were enrolled through a virtual design. In the prospective study, participants were assigned to cohorts based on the clinical history participants reported in a screening survey and a study questionnaire. Recovered participants in ImmuneRACE Cohort 3 were defined as having two consecutive negative NP/OP PCR tests, clearance from a healthcare professional, or resolution of symptoms. In the prospective study, mobile phlebotomists collected whole blood, serum and a nasopharyngeal or oropharyngeal swab from each participant. Additional blood draws and questionnaires over an approximately 2-month period could optionally be provided by prospective study participants. Blood samples from the prospective study were shipped frozen or at room temperature prior to DNA extraction.

This entry comes from a study of blood T cell repertoires in COVID-19 (dated by TCRdb to between 2020 and 2021). Describing the broader study: The collaborator samples originated in the United States, Italy and Spain and spanned the acute and convalescent phases of COVID-19. The prospective study material was composed of cDNA or gDNA derived from T cells, B-cell-depleted T cells, or PBMCs. Subjects who had been exposed to COVID-19, were actively infected with it, or had recovered from it provided the deeply sampled blood TCRbeta repertoires that made up the dataset. The repertoires were made available in a free public database intended to serve as a resource for research on the immune response to SARS-CoV-2. The samples were drawn from the first 160 participants of the ongoing ImmuneRACE study and from about 1,200 subjects provided by 6 global collaborators. A de-identified subject ID, COVID-19 status, age in years and sex were almost always included in the sample metadata. Where available, HLA class I and class II types were taken from metadata supplied by the sample provider and were not determined by assay-based typing. What the authors observed across the whole study: How much clinical and demographic metadata was included differed by source and by participant, and the metadata was provided uncurated.

TCRbeta CDR3 regions were amplified from genomic DNA using the immunoSEQ Assay, a bias-controlled multiplex PCR. In the original analysis: Within the assay, amplification of reference gene primers was used to estimate how many nucleated cells each sample contained. Sequence reads were collapsed and filtered to measure the absolute abundance of every unique TCRbeta CDR3 rearrangement. Productive Simpson clonality was computed per sample as the square root of Simpson's diversity index over productive rearrangements. Sourced from immuneACCESS, this table was stored by TCRdb with only in-frame sequences that have V and J called. A share of the clones is absent; for the studies checked, an unresolved V gene accounts for under half, and the remainder has no known explanation. V and J calls and clone size are given by that table; D and trimming were obtained from the DNA. The sample profile shows 200,000 to 300,000 clones; around 88% of them were found once. Over 4% of the sample comes from the top ten.

Recombination joined TRBV7-2 with TRBJ2-7; the central 9 bases match TRBD1. This clonotype originated in a woman under 40 who had recovered from COVID-19. The sample consisted of PBMCs or T cells enriched from blood (not recorded which). The CDR3 is CASSLPTGGPYEQYF. The nucleotides read TGTGCCAGCAGCTTACCGACAGGGGGTCCCTACGAGCAGTACTTC.